These 10 T cell receptor beta chains share one sample of origin, sequenced in a study of shared clonotypes between healthy human individuals. Measured with immunoSEQ multiplex PCR; TCRdb has only the in-frame clones, and not every one. The repertoire holds about 2.4 million clones, with 85% to 95% as singletons. Sequencing was performed on naive CD4+ T cells sorted from blood. Subset specified: CD45RA+ positively selected. The source of these receptors is a man in his late teens or twenties in good health.

This rearrangement joins TRBV10-3 to TRBJ2-2; 11 bases are shared with TRBD2. Germline assignment: CDR1 ENHRY and CDR2 SYGVKD. This CDR3 comprises 14 residues. The V segment lost 10 bases and the J segment 3 bases; nucleotides outside the gene matches: 4. The CDR3 here is CATTSGRDTGELFF. CDR3 DNA sequence: TGTGCCACCACTAGCGGGAGAGACACCGGGGAGCTGTTTTTT.

The rearrangement uses TRBV30 and TRBJ1-2; D perhaps matches TRBD1 (6 bases). The CDR3 is made up of 13 amino acids. V shed 3 bases and J shed 8 bases, with 16 bases lying between them. Germline CDR1 GTSNPN, CDR2 SVGIG (reference sequence). In DNA form, the CDR3 reads TGTGCCTGGAGCGCCCGTAGGGGGGGCGGCTACACCTTC. This codes for CAWSARRGGGYTF.

The CDR3 DNA follows: TGTGCCACACAACTACAGGGCTACACTGAAGCTTTCTTT. Its translation: CATQLQGYTEAFF. The chain joins TRBV2 to TRBJ1-1, with a tentative D call TRBD1 (6 bases). V gave up 10 bases and J gave up 3 bases, with 15 bases separating them. Germline-derived CDR1 and CDR2 are SNHLY and FYNNEI. This CDR3 is built from 13 residues.

For this clone: In the same sample, other DNA sequences code for this CDR3. The rearrangement joins TRBV6-1 to TRBJ1-5; D is possibly TRBD1 (6 bases). Germline V gene sequence: CDR1 MNHNS, CDR2 SASEGT. This CDR3 is 13 amino acids long. Trimming stripped 4 bases from V and 4 bases from J, with 8 bases between. The CDR3 region has the DNA TGTGCCAGCAGTGGGACAGAGAATCAGCCCCAGCATTTT. Its protein product is CASSGTENQPQHF.

The chain joins TRBV27 to TRBJ1-1, with a weak D call TRBD1 (5 bases). This CDR3 comprises 15 residues. V was cut by 6 bases and J by 2 bases, with 16 bases left in between. The germline V gene has CDR1 MNHEY and CDR2 SMNVEV (reference sequence). The CDR3 DNA reads TGTGCCAGCAGCACCAAAAGACAGTTTAACACTGAAGCTTTCTTT. It encodes CASSTKRQFNTEAFF.

Of note for this clone: Other DNA sequences from this sample encode an identical CDR3 as well. The chain carries TRBV18 and TRBJ2-5, with D uncertain. This CDR3 is built from 12 residues. CDR1 and CDR2 (germline): KGHSH, LQKENI. With 0 bases removed from V and 5 bases from J, the gap between germline ends came to 4 bases. The CDR3 nucleotides read TGTGCCAGCTCACCACCGGGGGAGACCCAGTACTTC. It yields the protein CASSPPGETQYF.

The sample holds one count of this clone. The V call is TRBV27, the J call TRBJ2-2; tentative D call: TRBD2 (5 bases). CDR3 size: 15 residues. The V gene lost 4 bases and the J gene lost 7 bases, with 16 bases spanning the gap. Per the germline V gene, CDR1 is MNHEY and CDR2 is SMNVEV (reference sequence). The CDR3 DNA is TGTGCCAGCAGTTCACCCATGCGGGCCGGCGGGGAGCTGTTTTTT. Its protein is CASSSPMRAGGELFF.

The table lists this clone with a few counts. The genes are TRBV29-1 and TRBJ1-1; the D is unclear. CDR1 and CDR2 from the germline V gene are SQVTM and ANQGSEA. The V end lost 4 bases, the J end lost 7 bases, and 13 bases lay between the germline ends. The length of the CDR3 is 12 residues. In DNA, the CDR3 is TGCAGCGTTGCTCGGGCAGGAGGTGAAGCTTTCTTT. It yields the protein CSVARAGGEAFF.

The gene calls are TRBV28 and TRBJ2-3; D possibly corresponds to TRBD1 (6 bases). Trimming removed 8 bases from V and 1 base from J, with 16 bases in between. The CDR3 is 15 residues long. The germline V gene encodes CDR1 MDHEN and CDR2 SYDVKM. The chain's CDR3 is CASQGTWAGTDTQYF. The CDR3 nucleotides are TGTGCCAGCCAGGGGACCTGGGCTGGCACAGATACGCAGTATTTT.

The chain recombines TRBV6-5 with TRBJ2-2, with 13 bases lining up with TRBD2. The CDR3 has 16 amino acids. The ends lost 2 bases at V and 7 bases at J; junction bases unmatched: 4. CDR1 and CDR2 (germline): MNHEY, SVGAGI. CDR3 sequence reads: CASSYPLAGGIGELFF. The CDR3 DNA follows: TGTGCCAGCAGTTACCCACTAGCGGGGGGGATCGGGGAGCTGTTTTTT.